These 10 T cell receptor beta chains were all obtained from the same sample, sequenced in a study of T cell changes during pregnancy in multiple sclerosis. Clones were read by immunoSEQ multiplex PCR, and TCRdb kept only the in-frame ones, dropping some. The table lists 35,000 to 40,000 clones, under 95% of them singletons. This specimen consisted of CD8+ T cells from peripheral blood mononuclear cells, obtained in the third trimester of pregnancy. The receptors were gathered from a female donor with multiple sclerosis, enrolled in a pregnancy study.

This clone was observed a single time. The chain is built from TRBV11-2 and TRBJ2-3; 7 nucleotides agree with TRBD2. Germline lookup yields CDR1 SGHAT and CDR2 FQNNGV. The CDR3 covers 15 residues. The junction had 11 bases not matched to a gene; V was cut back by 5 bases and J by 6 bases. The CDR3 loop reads CASSREPAGWDTQYF. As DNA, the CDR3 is TGTGCCAGCAGCCGCGAGCCAGCGGGGTGGGATACGCAGTATTTT. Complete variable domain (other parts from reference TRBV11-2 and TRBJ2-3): EAGVAQSPRYKIIEKRQSVAFWCNPISGHATLYWYQQILGQGPKLLIQFQNNGVVDDSQLPKDRFSAERLKGVDSTLKIQPAKLEDSAVYLCASSREPAGWDTQYFGPGTRLTVL.

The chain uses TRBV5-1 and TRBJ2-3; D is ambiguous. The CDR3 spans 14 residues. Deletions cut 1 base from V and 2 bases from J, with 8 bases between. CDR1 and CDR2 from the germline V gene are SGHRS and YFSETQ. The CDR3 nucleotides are TGCGCCAGCAGCTTGCGGTACTACACAGATACGCAGTATTTT. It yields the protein CASSLRYYTDTQYF.

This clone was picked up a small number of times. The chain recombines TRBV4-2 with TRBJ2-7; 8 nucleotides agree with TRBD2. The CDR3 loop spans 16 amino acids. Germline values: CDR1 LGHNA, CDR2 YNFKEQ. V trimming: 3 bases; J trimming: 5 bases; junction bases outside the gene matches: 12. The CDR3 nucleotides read TGTGCCAGCAGCCAGACCATAGCGGGATCGTACAACGAGCAGTACTTC. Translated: CASSQTIAGSYNEQYF.

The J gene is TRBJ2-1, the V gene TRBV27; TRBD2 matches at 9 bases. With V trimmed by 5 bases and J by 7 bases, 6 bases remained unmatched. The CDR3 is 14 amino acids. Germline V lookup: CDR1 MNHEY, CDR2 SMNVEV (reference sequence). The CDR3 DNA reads TGTGCCAGCAGTAATAGCGGGAGTGGTAATGAGCAGTTCTTC. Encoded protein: CASSNSGSGNEQFF.

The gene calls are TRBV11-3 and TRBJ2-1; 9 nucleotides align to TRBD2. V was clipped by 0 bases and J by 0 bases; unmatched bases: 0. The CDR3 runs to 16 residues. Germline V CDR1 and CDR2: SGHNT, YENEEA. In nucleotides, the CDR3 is TGTGCCAGCAGCTTAGAGCGGGAGGGCTCCTACAATGAGCAGTTCTTC. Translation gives CASSLEREGSYNEQFF. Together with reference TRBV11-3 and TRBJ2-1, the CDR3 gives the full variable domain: EAGVVQSPRYKIIEKKQPVAFWCNPISGHNTLYWYLQNLGQGPELLIRYENEEAVDDSQLPKDRFSAERLKGVDSTLKIQPAELGDSAVYLCASSLEREGSYNEQFFGPGTRLTVL.

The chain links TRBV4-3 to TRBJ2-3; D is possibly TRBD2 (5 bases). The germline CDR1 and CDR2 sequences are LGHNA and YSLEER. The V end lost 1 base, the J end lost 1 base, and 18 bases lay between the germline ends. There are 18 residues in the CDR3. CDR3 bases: TGCGCCAGCAGCCAAGCGGCACAAGACTACCGTGGCACAGATACGCAGTATTTT. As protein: CASSQAAQDYRGTDTQYF.

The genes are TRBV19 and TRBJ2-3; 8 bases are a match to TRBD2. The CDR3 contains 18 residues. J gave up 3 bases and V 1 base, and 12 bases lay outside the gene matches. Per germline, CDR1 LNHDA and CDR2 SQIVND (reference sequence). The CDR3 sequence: CASSIGPLVAGSTDTQYF. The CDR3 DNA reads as TGTGCCAGTAGTATAGGCCCCCTCGTAGCGGGATCGACAGATACGCAGTATTTT.

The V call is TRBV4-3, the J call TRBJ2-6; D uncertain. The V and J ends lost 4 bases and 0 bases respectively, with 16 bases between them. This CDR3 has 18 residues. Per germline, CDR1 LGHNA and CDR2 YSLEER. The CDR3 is CASSPTYWASSGANVLTF. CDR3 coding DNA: TGCGCCAGCAGCCCTACGTACTGGGCAAGCTCTGGGGCCAACGTCCTGACTTTC.

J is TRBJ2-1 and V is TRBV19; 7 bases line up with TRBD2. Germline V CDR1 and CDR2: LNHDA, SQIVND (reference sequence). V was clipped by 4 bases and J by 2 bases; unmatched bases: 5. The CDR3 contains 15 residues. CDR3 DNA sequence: TGTGCCAGTAGTACCACTAGCGAACCCTACAATGAGCAGTTCTTC. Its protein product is CASSTTSEPYNEQFF.

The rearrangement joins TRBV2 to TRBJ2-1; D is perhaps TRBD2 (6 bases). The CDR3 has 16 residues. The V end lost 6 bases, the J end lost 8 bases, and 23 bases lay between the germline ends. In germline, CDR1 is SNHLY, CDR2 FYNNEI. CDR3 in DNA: TGTGCCAGCAGCGAACTAACAACTAGCCGGGGCGATGAGCAGTTCTTC. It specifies CASSELTTSRGDEQFF.